The 9 T cell receptor beta chains given below trace back to one sample, sequenced in a study of blood T cell repertoires in COVID-19. The assay was immunoSEQ multiplex PCR, and TCRdb's table has in-frame clones only and misses some. The sample contains 160,000 or so clones, 65% to 90% of which appear only once. The sample comprised peripheral blood. The receptor set was obtained from a woman between 50 and 59 years old with acute or convalescent COVID-19.

This chain joins TRBV14 and TRBJ2-3, with D hard to call. Germline V gene data show CDR1 as SGHDN and CDR2 as FVKESK. This CDR3 has 14 amino acids. Trimming left V 1 base short and J 2 bases short, with 7 bases between. The CDR3 reads CASSQAGYTDTQYF. The CDR3 bases are TGTGCCAGCAGCCAAGCAGGTTACACAGATACGCAGTATTTT.

The chain carries TRBV27 and TRBJ2-7; D is possibly TRBD1 (6 bases). The CDR3 spans 15 residues. The V end lost 3 bases, the J end lost 2 bases, and 14 bases lay between the germline ends. The V gene's germline CDR1 is MNHEY and CDR2 SMNVEV (reference sequence). Here the CDR3 DNA reads TGTGCCAGCAGTTTCTACGCGACAGGAACCTACGAGCAGTACTTC. It is translated as CASSFYATGTYEQYF.

V usage is TRBV11-2 and J usage is TRBJ1-6; D is uncertain. The CDR3 is made up of 13 amino acids. Trimming took off 8 bases at V and 9 bases at J, with 14 bases between the two ends. Germline lookup yields CDR1 SGHAT and CDR2 FQNNGV. CDR3 DNA: TGTGCCAGCCGCCTAGGGCGGTCTTCACCCCTCCACTTT. Translating gives CASRLGRSSPLHF. Using reference TRBV11-2 and TRBJ1-6 for the parts outside the CDR3, the full variable domain is EAGVAQSPRYKIIEKRQSVAFWCNPISGHATLYWYQQILGQGPKLLIQFQNNGVVDDSQLPKDRFSAERLKGVDSTLKIQPAKLEDSAVYLCASRLGRSSPLHFGNGTRLTVT.

Regarding this clone: The sample carries other DNA sequences with the same CDR3. The chain is built from TRBV27 and TRBJ1-3; TRBD1 aligns across 8 bases. There are 14 residues in the CDR3. J lost 4 bases, V lost 3 bases, and 2 bases had no gene match. Germline V gives CDR1 MNHEY, CDR2 SMNVEV (reference sequence). CDR3 protein: CASSLTGAGNTIYF. CDR3 bases: TGTGCCAGCAGTTTGACAGGGGCGGGAAACACCATATATTTT.

V is TRBV19 and J is TRBJ1-1; D is perhaps TRBD1 (5 bases). V was trimmed by 3 bases and J by 11 bases, leaving 19 bases between them. The V gene's germline CDR1 is LNHDA and CDR2 SQIVND (reference sequence). This CDR3 spans 14 amino acids. CDR3 residues: CASSIGQGVTRAFF. DNA of the CDR3: TGTGCCAGTAGTATCGGGCAGGGCGTAACTCGGGCTTTCTTT.

Note on this clone: At one end, the junction sequence differs from germline, possibly due to a read error. The chain carries TRBV6-6 and TRBJ2-1, with 8 bases aligning to TRBD2. Germline-derived CDR1 and CDR2 are MNHNY and SVGAGI (reference sequence). This CDR3 is built from 16 residues. CDR3 DNA: TGTGCCAGCGGTTACGCCCGGGGGGGCTCCTACAATGAGCAGTTCTTC. Translation: CASGYARGGSYNEQFF.

The J gene is TRBJ1-5, the V gene TRBV2, with a tentative D call TRBD1 (5 bases). The V end was cut by 1 base, the J end by 5 bases, with 6 bases between. The CDR3 has 13 residues. CDR1 SNHLY and CDR2 FYNNEI come from the germline V gene. CDR3 nucleotides: TGTGCCAGCAGTGAAGGCAGGGATCAGCCCCAGCATTTT. The encoded protein is CASSEGRDQPQHF.

This chain uses TRBV3-1 (or the pseudogene TRBV3-2) with TRBJ1-4, with D possibly being TRBD1 (6 bases). Per germline, CDR1 LGHDT and CDR2 YNNKEL (reference sequence). Trimming shortened V by 5 bases and J by 8 bases, and 18 bases separated the two germline ends. The CDR3 loop spans 15 amino acids. This chain's CDR3 is CASSFIQGPGEKLFF. For the CDR3, the DNA is TGTGCCAGCAGCTTCATACAGGGCCCGGGGGAAAAACTGTTTTTT.

This chain links TRBV27 with TRBJ1-6; 7 nucleotides align to TRBD1. Germline-derived CDR1 and CDR2 are MNHEY and SMNVEV (reference sequence). Losses at the gene ends were 8 bases for V and 7 bases for J; bases not matched to a gene: 11. This CDR3 is 15 amino acids long. The CDR3: CASGILDRANSPLHF. CDR3 sequence (DNA): TGTGCCAGCGGAATCCTAGACAGGGCAAATTCACCCCTCCACTTT.